One sample yielded the 17 T cell receptor beta chains listed below, sequenced in a study of CD8+ T cells in alopecia areata. Treatment described: oral pan-JAK inhibitor, 5-10 mg twice daily. Following extraction, RNA underwent reverse transcription to cDNA, which served as the sequencing template. Here immunoSEQ multiplex PCR was the method, and the copy in TCRdb shows in-frame clones only, minus some. This table holds roughly 170,000 clones, around 50% found once. The sample consisted of CD8+ T cells sorted from blood, taken at week 24, from a patient treated with tofacitinib. Every receptor here comes from a human donor with alopecia areata.

This clone turned up a few times. V gene TRBV5-6 combines with J gene TRBJ2-6; D is possibly TRBD1 (6 bases). V gave up 2 bases and J gave up 2 bases, with 11 bases separating them. Looked up from germline, CDR1 is SGHDT and CDR2 is YYEEEE. The CDR3 extends over 16 amino acids. The CDR3 DNA is TGTGCCAGCAGCTTTAGCAGGGGTCCTGGGGCCAACGTCCTGACTTTC. Its protein product is CASSFSRGPGANVLTF. The variable domain in full, completed from reference TRBV5-6 and TRBJ2-6, reads DAGVTQSPTHLIKTRGQQVTLRCSPKSGHDTVSWYQQALGQGPQFIFQYYEEEERQRGNFPDRFSGHQFPNYSSELNVNALLLGDSALYLCASSFSRGPGANVLTFGAGSRLTVL.

This sequence joins TRBV14 and TRBJ2-1; 11 positions match TRBD1. After removal of 3 bases from V and 9 bases from J, the junction contained 4 bases not matched to a gene. CDR3 size: 14 residues. Germline V gene data show CDR1 as SGHDN and CDR2 as FVKESK. The CDR3 here is CASSHPGQGVEQFF. Here the CDR3 DNA reads TGTGCCAGCAGCCACCCGGGACAGGGGGTTGAGCAGTTCTTC.

This clone was seen only once. The chain carries TRBV27 and TRBJ1-1; 7 bases are shared with TRBD1. The ends lost 5 bases at V and 1 base at J; junction bases unmatched: 7. Germline CDR1 and CDR2: MNHEY and SMNVEV (reference sequence). This CDR3 has 15 residues. CDR3 DNA: TGTGCCAGCAGTCTCATATACAGGGGGAACACTGAAGCTTTCTTT. Translating it yields CASSLIYRGNTEAFF.

The chain has TRBV27 and TRBJ1-1; TRBD1 is a possible D gene (6 bases). V lost 5 bases, J lost 2 bases, and 9 bases lay in between. This CDR3 is built from 13 residues. The germline CDR1 and CDR2 sequences are MNHEY and SMNVEV (reference sequence). This chain's CDR3 is CASSPTGNTEAFF. CDR3 coding DNA: TGTGCCAGCAGTCCGACAGGAAACACTGAAGCTTTCTTT.

The chain has TRBV5-1 and TRBJ2-7, with TRBD1 matching over 9 bases. CDR3 size: 13 residues. The germline V gene encodes CDR1 SGHRS and CDR2 YFSETQ. After removal of 3 bases from V and 5 bases from J, the junction contained 3 bases not matched to a gene. In DNA, the CDR3 is TGCGCCAGCAGCTGGGACAGGGAAGACGAGCAGTACTTC. It is translated as CASSWDREDEQYF.

The chain combines TRBV29-1 with TRBJ2-2; D is uncertain. This CDR3 contains 13 residues. V was shortened by 4 bases and J by 0 bases, with 6 bases between the two germline ends. Germline V gene lookup returns CDR1 SQVTM and CDR2 ANQGSEA. The CDR3 loop is CSVGRPNTGELFF. CDR3 in DNA: TGCAGCGTTGGTAGGCCGAACACCGGGGAGCTGTTTTTT.

The chain links TRBV5-1 to TRBJ1-1; tentatively, D is TRBD1 (6 bases). The CDR3 spans 11 residues. Deletions cut 3 bases from V and 12 bases from J, with 12 bases between. The germline V gene has CDR1 SGHRS and CDR2 YFSETQ. CDR3 residues: CASSSTGGSFF. The CDR3 DNA reads TGCGCCAGCAGCTCGACAGGTGGCTCTTTCTTT.

The sample holds a few counts of this clone. The chain joins TRBV15 to TRBJ1-5, with D possibly TRBD1 on 5 matching bases. Germline V lookup: CDR1 LNHNV, CDR2 YYDKDF (reference sequence). V gave up 5 bases and J gave up 2 bases, with 22 bases separating them. This CDR3 spans 18 amino acids. The chain's CDR3 is CATSGRPGSLRGNQPQHF. Here the CDR3 DNA reads TGTGCCACCAGCGGGCGGCCCGGTTCCCTCAGGGGCAATCAGCCCCAGCATTTT.

V gene TRBV20-1 combines with J gene TRBJ1-2; D is unresolved. Germline CDR1 reads DFQATT; CDR2 reads SNEGSKA (reference sequence). Deletions cut 5 bases from V and 3 bases from J, with 4 bases between. This CDR3 is built from 10 residues. The CDR3 nucleotides read TGCAGTGCTGCGGACTATGGCTACACCTTC. Amino acids: CSAADYGYTF.

The chain is built from TRBV18 and TRBJ1-1, with D unresolved. Looked up from germline, CDR1 is KGHSH and CDR2 is LQKENI. Trimming removed 6 bases at V and 2 bases at J, with 10 bases between. The CDR3 is made up of 13 amino acids. CDR3 amino acids: CASSPESNTEAFF. The DNA of the CDR3 is TGTGCCAGCTCCCCCGAAAGTAACACTGAAGCTTTCTTT.

This clone was observed a handful of times. This chain connects TRBV13 to TRBJ2-2; D is tentatively TRBD1 or TRBD2 (5 bases each). In germline, CDR1 is PRHDT, CDR2 FYEKMQ (reference sequence). The CDR3 has 13 residues. Trimming shortened V by 3 bases and J by 7 bases, and 9 bases separated the two germline ends. CDR3 residues: CASSLGDFGELFF. CDR3 bases: TGTGCCAGCAGCTTGGGGGATTTCGGGGAGCTGTTTTTT. The full variable domain, in which reference TRBV13 and TRBJ2-2 provide the parts outside the CDR3, is AAGVIQSPRHLIKEKRETATLKCYPIPRHDTVYWYQQGPGQDPQFLISFYEKMQSDKGSIPDRFSAQQFSDYHSELNMSSLELGDSALYFCASSLGDFGELFFGEGSRLTVL.

This clone was found a few times. The CDR3 here is CASSLDGRGVWDTEAFF. Written as DNA, the CDR3 is TGCGCCAGCAGCTTGGACGGGAGGGGTGTATGGGACACTGAAGCTTTCTTT. The V call is TRBV5-1, the J call TRBJ1-1; D is possibly TRBD1 (5 bases). In germline, CDR1 is SGHRS, CDR2 YFSETQ. The V end lost 0 bases, the J end lost 3 bases, and 18 bases lay between the germline ends. CDR3 length: 17 residues.

This chain uses TRBV5-1 with TRBJ1-5; TRBD1 agrees at 8 bases. The J segment lost 5 bases and the V segment lost 3 bases, leaving 7 bases of the junction unmatched. CDR3 length equals 15 residues. Germline V gives CDR1 SGHRS, CDR2 YFSETQ. CDR3 residues: CASSYAGGGDQPQHF. The CDR3 DNA reads TGCGCCAGCAGCTACGCAGGGGGCGGAGATCAGCCCCAGCATTTT.

A few counts support this clone. The chain joins TRBV29-1 to TRBJ1-1; D might be TRBD1 (5 bases). Trimming shortened V by 7 bases and J by 1 base, and 19 bases separated the two germline ends. CDR1 is SQVTM and CDR2 is ANQGSEA in the germline V gene. The CDR3 has 15 residues. CDR3 amino acids: CSDRLRTPRNTEAFF. The CDR3 nucleotides read TGCAGCGACCGCCTCCGGACACCGAGGAACACTGAAGCTTTCTTT. The variable domain in full, with the rest retrieved from reference TRBV29-1 and TRBJ1-1, is SAVISQKPSRDICQRGTSLTIQCQVDSQVTMMFWYRQQPGQSLTLIATANQGSEATYESGFVIDKFPISRPNLTFSTLTVSNMSPEDSSIYLCSDRLRTPRNTEAFFGQGTRLTVV.

The V and J genes are TRBV14 and TRBJ2-7; D is uncertain. This CDR3 contains 13 residues. V lost 1 base, J lost 4 bases, and 8 bases lay in between. Germline V gene sequence: CDR1 SGHDN, CDR2 FVKESK. This CDR3 reads CASSQVDGYEQYF. The CDR3 bases are TGTGCCAGCAGCCAAGTCGACGGTTACGAGCAGTACTTC.

The V gene is TRBV2, the J gene TRBJ2-5; tentatively, D is TRBD2 (5 bases). Germline-derived CDR1 and CDR2 are SNHLY and FYNNEI. The CDR3 runs 11 residues. Trimming stripped 10 bases from V and 2 bases from J, with 8 bases between. CDR3 DNA sequence: TGTGCCACCGGGGTACAAGAGACCCAGTACTTC. Translating gives CATGVQETQYF.

J is TRBJ2-5 and V is TRBV2; D is possibly TRBD2 (5 bases). The CDR3 extends over 14 amino acids. The V and J ends lost 7 bases and 5 bases respectively, with 17 bases between them. Germline values: CDR1 SNHLY, CDR2 FYNNEI. CDR3: CASIVPGVQETQYF. For the CDR3, the DNA is TGTGCCAGCATCGTCCCCGGGGTCCAGGAGACCCAGTACTTC.